This TCR beta chain is drawn from a study of beta chain features in type 1 diabetes. Notes on the study in general: For Type 1 diabetes patients, all four CD4+ subsets carried TCRB CDR3s that were moderately but significantly shorter.

The whole isolated RNA underwent reverse transcription, so sequencing captured expressed TCRB transcripts. Clones were read by immunoSEQ multiplex PCR, and TCRdb kept only the in-frame ones, dropping some. This sample carries around 600,000 clones, 9.5% to 15% of them seen once, and the ten largest clones take 0.095% to 0.15%. Germline V gene lookup returns CDR1 SGHVS and CDR2 FQNEAQ. The CDR3 consists of 14 residues. V was shortened by 5 bases and J by 3 bases, with 12 bases between the two germline ends. This clone was seen a few times. Antigen unknown. The chain employs TRBV7-8 and TRBJ2-3; no reliable D call. The clonotype was recovered from a man aged 30 to 39 with type 1 diabetes. Sequenced: naive CD4+ T cells from blood. The CDR3 DNA reads TGTGCCAGCAGCCCGGGCATAGGGACAGATACGCAGTATTTT. The encoded protein is CASSPGIGTDTQYF. Together with reference TRBV7-8 and TRBJ2-3, the CDR3 gives the full variable domain: GAGVSQSPRYKVAKRGQDVALRCDPISGHVSLFWYQQALGQGPEFLTYFQNEAQLDKSGLPSDRFFAERPEGSVSTLKIQRTQQEDSAVYLCASSPGIGTDTQYFGPGTRLTVL.